The 10 T cell receptor beta chains below come from one sample, sequenced in a study of T cells in Graves' hyperthyroidism and ophthalmopathy. The investigators amplified TCR beta CDR3 regions from RNA transcripts. A set of HTBI primers served as the primers for a first-round RT-PCR of the TCR CDR3. TCRdb redid the calling of the multiplex PCR reads with MiXCR, one entry per CDR3 protein. The data show under 700,000 distinct CDR3 sequences, with approximately 15% seen just once and around 19% held by the top ten. Sample: blood. All receptors derive from a young woman with Graves' hyperthyroidism.

This clonotype was detected only a few times. The genes are TRBV4-2 and TRBJ2-3; 9 bases match TRBD2. Looked up from germline, CDR1 is LGHNA and CDR2 is YNFKEQ. Trimming removed 0 bases from V and 4 bases from J; junction bases left unmatched: 5. The CDR3 contains 16 residues. CDR3 in DNA: TGTGCCAGCAGCCAAGAGGGCGGGAGGGCCGCAGATACGCAGTATTTT. The encoded protein is CASSQEGGRAADTQYF.

This clonotype was detected only a few times. J is TRBJ2-7 and V is TRBV7-2, with TRBD1 as a possible D gene (6 bases). The CDR3 has 13 residues. Trimming took off 6 bases at V and 3 bases at J, with 12 bases between the two ends. Germline CDR1 and CDR2: SGHTA and FQGNSA. In nucleotides, the CDR3 is TGTGCCAGCAGTACTACAGGGATCTACGAGCAGTACTTC. Amino acid sequence: CASSTTGIYEQYF.

This clonotype has ten or more counts. V usage is TRBV7-2 and J usage is TRBJ1-5; D uncertain. Trimming left V 6 bases short and J 5 bases short, with 14 bases between. Germline lookup yields CDR1 SGHTA and CDR2 FQGNSA. This CDR3 is built from 14 residues. In nucleotides, the CDR3 is TGTGCCAGCAGAGTTTCAGGTTCCGATCAGCCCCAGCATTTT. It is translated as CASRVSGSDQPQHF.

This clonotype appeared many times. The J gene is TRBJ1-5, the V gene TRBV28, with no clear D. Trimming removed 3 bases at V and 5 bases at J, with 8 bases between. CDR3 length: 13 residues. Germline assignment: CDR1 MDHEN and CDR2 SYDVKM. CDR3: CASSLQVHQPQHF. CDR3 bases: TGTGCCAGCAGTTTGCAGGTCCATCAGCCCCAGCATTTT. Full variable domain (outside the CDR3, taken from reference TRBV28 and TRBJ1-5): DVKVTQSSRYLVKRTGEKVFLECVQDMDHENMFWYRQDPGLGLRLIYFSYDVKMKEKGDIPEGYSVSREKKERFSLILESASTNQTSMYLCASSLQVHQPQHFGDGTRLSIL.

This clonotype appeared many times. This chain connects TRBV30 to TRBJ2-1, with TRBD2 as a possible D gene (6 bases). Germline V lookup: CDR1 GTSNPN, CDR2 SVGIG (reference sequence). Between the trimmed V and J ends, which lost 3 bases and 3 bases, there was a span of 12 bases. This CDR3 comprises 14 residues. CDR3 coding DNA: TGTGCCTGGAGGATCCCTAGCGTCTACAATGAGCAGTTCTTC. This codes for CAWRIPSVYNEQFF.

This clonotype was observed at least ten times. V gene TRBV13 combines with J gene TRBJ1-6, with TRBD1 as a possible D gene (5 bases). The V end was cut by 0 bases, the J end by 3 bases, with 9 bases between. The germline CDR1 and CDR2 sequences are PRHDT and FYEKMQ (reference sequence). This CDR3 spans 16 amino acids. Here the CDR3 reads CASSLGRGLYNSPLHF. CDR3 DNA sequence: TGTGCCAGCAGCTTAGGAAGGGGACTCTATAATTCACCCCTCCACTTT.

This clonotype appeared many times. The V and J genes are TRBV28 and TRBJ1-2; D is ambiguous. This CDR3 has 12 amino acids. V dropped 1 base and J dropped 4 bases, with 4 bases sitting between them. Per the germline V gene, CDR1 is MDHEN and CDR2 is SYDVKM. CDR3 bases: TGTGCCAGCAGTTTATCAGCCTATGGCTACACCTTC. This sequence encodes CASSLSAYGYTF.

This chain joins TRBV28 and TRBJ2-5; 9 bases are a match to TRBD2. V gave up 3 bases and J gave up 1 base; unmatched junction bases: 3. CDR1 MDHEN and CDR2 SYDVKM come from the germline V gene. The CDR3 spans 15 residues. The CDR3 loop is CASSFSGSRQETQYF. The CDR3 DNA reads TGTGCCAGCAGTTTTAGCGGGAGTCGCCAAGAGACCCAGTACTTC.

The chain has TRBV20-1 and TRBJ2-3; TRBD2 matches 10 bases. The CDR3 length is 14 residues. Germline loops: CDR1 DFQATT, CDR2 SNEGSKA (reference sequence). V lost 5 bases, J lost 6 bases, and 8 bases stayed unmatched. The CDR3 DNA follows: TGCAGTGCTCGAAAGCGGGGGGGGGGGGATACGCAGTATTTT. Translated: CSARKRGGGDTQYF.

The chain links TRBV19 to TRBJ2-2; D is unresolved. The germline V gene has CDR1 LNHDA and CDR2 SQIVND (reference sequence). The V and J ends lost 7 bases and 4 bases respectively, with 13 bases between them. This CDR3 region has 14 residues. CDR3 DNA sequence: TGTGCCAGTATCCCGGGCTGGGCCACCGGGGAGCTGTTTTTT. It translates to CASIPGWATGELFF.